The clone carrying this T cell receptor (beta chain) was observed a single time. This record belongs to a study of blood T cell repertoires in COVID-19. Whole-study context: Specimens from acute and convalescent COVID-19 originated in the United States, Italy and Spain. Sources were T cells, B-cell-depleted T cells, or PBMCs; the material itself was cDNA or gDNA.

Original data processing: The assay estimated nucleated cells by amplifying reference gene primers. Generated by immunoSEQ multiplex PCR, the TCRdb table keeps only in-frame clones and is missing some. V and J calls and clone size follow that table, whereas D and trimming were derived from the DNA. In the table there are some 370,000 clones, around 90% of which are singletons. V was pared by 4 bases and J by 1 base, with 8 bases of the junction left unmatched. Germline CDR1 is SGDLS and CDR2 is YYNGEE. This CDR3 comprises 15 residues. The J gene is TRBJ2-7, the V gene TRBV9; 7 bases map to TRBD1. This TCR was sampled from a man younger than 35 with active or convalescent COVID-19. The sample comprised peripheral blood. CDR3 residues: CASSLGGSPSYEQYF. For the CDR3, the DNA is TGTGCCAGCAGCCTAGGGGGCTCTCCTTCCTACGAGCAGTACTTC.